These 15 T cell receptor beta chains share one sample of origin, sequenced in a study of human T cells and chemical hapten exposure (dated by TCRdb to the early 2020s). The method was RACE. The sequencer listed for this sample is NextSeq 500. TCRdb reprocessing: public reads trimmed at Q25 with fastp, clones called with MiXCR, in-frame beta chains kept. Identical CDR3 proteins give one entry, which carries the most common genes and DNA. The sample records fewer than 500,000 distinct CDR3 sequences, more than 4.5% of which are singletons. In total, the top ten clones hold 2% to 2.5% of the sample. The time point label on this specimen signifies: patch test 1, 2 weeks after DPC sensitization. What this sample's treatment or condition label stands for: therapeutic diphenylcyclopropenone sensitization with weekly scalp DPC. Sequencing was performed on whole blood, taken in connection with sensitization to the hapten diphenylcyclopropenone (DPC). These receptors were obtained from a woman aged 50 to 65 with alopecia areata. Some clones in this sample may be carry-over from other donors' samples.

The chain has TRBV6-1 and TRBJ2-3, with 7 bases identical to TRBD2. Losses at the gene ends were 4 bases for V and 0 bases for J; bases not matched to a gene: 4. CDR3 length: 15 residues. Germline V gene sequence: CDR1 MNHNS, CDR2 SASEGT. CDR3 region: CASSGGLPSTDTQYF. The CDR3 region has the DNA TGTGCCAGCAGTGGGGGACTACCAAGCACAGATACGCAGTATTTT.

The chain uses TRBV10-3 and TRBJ2-3, with TRBD2 matching 7 bases. The CDR3 has 12 amino acids. With V trimmed by 10 bases and J by 5 bases, 6 bases remained unmatched. Germline V gene lookup returns CDR1 ENHRY and CDR2 SYGVKD. CDR3 sequence: CATGSGGDTQYF. CDR3 sequence (DNA): TGTGCCACTGGGTCGGGAGGAGATACGCAGTATTTT.

Ten or more counts support this clonotype. This chain uses TRBV11-2 with TRBJ2-6; D remains unclear. CDR3 length: 16 residues. Germline values: CDR1 SGHAT, CDR2 FQNNGV. Trimming removed 0 bases from V and 0 bases from J, with 6 bases in between. CDR3 nucleotides: TGTGCCAGCAGCTTAGAACCATCCTCTGGGGCCAACGTCCTGACTTTC. Translating gives CASSLEPSSGANVLTF.

This clonotype was observed at least ten times. The rearrangement links TRBV12-3 or TRBV12-4 to TRBJ1-2, with 7 bases lining up with TRBD1. CDR3 size: 14 residues. The V segment lost 5 bases and the J segment 3 bases; nucleotides outside the gene matches: 6. The CDR3 nucleotides are TGTGCCAGCAGTCCAAGACAGGGATACTATGGCTACACCTTC. This encodes CASSPRQGYYGYTF.

This sequence joins TRBV30 and TRBJ2-1; D is uncertain. The CDR3 is 11 amino acids. V was clipped by 4 bases and J by 6 bases, with 7 bases between them. In germline, CDR1 is GTSNPN, CDR2 SVGIG (reference sequence). CDR3 DNA: TGTGCCTGGACCAGTCTCAATGAGCAGTTCTTC. It encodes CAWTSLNEQFF. Drawing the rest from reference TRBV30 and TRBJ2-1, the complete variable domain is SQTIHQWPATLVQPVGSPLSLECTVEGTSNPNLYWYRQAAGRGLQLLFYSVGIGQISSEVPQNLSASRPQDRQFILSSKKLLLSDSGFYLCAWTSLNEQFFGPGTRLTVL.

CDR3 coding DNA: TGTGCCACAAAGGGGGGGAGGCGGGAATACTCCTACGAGCAGTACTTC. Its protein is CATKGGRREYSYEQYF. V and J are TRBV27 and TRBJ2-7, with a weak D call TRBD2 (7 bases). V was trimmed by 10 bases and J by 0 bases, leaving 22 bases between them. Germline V gives CDR1 MNHEY, CDR2 SMNVEV (reference sequence). This CDR3 has 16 amino acids.

At least ten counts were recorded for this clonotype. V is TRBV5-5 and J is TRBJ1-1; the match to TRBD1 covers 9 bases. After removal of 4 bases from V and 4 bases from J, the junction contained 11 bases not matched to a gene. This CDR3 has 16 residues. The V gene's germline CDR1 is SGHKS and CDR2 YYEKEE (reference sequence). CDR3 coding DNA: TGTGCCAGCAGCCCGAGGACAGGGGATGGAAGCACTGAAGCTTTCTTT. This codes for CASSPRTGDGSTEAFF.

This clonotype has just a few counts. The chain couples TRBV5-1 to TRBJ2-3; TRBD2 might be the D (5 bases). Germline lookup yields CDR1 SGHRS and CDR2 YFSETQ. V shed 0 bases and J shed 1 base, with 9 bases lying between them. The CDR3 runs 15 residues. CDR3 DNA sequence: TGCGCCAGCAGCTTGGCCGGGAAGCGCACAGATACGCAGTATTTT. Translating gives CASSLAGKRTDTQYF. Using reference TRBV5-1 and TRBJ2-3 for the parts outside the CDR3, the full variable domain is KAGVTQTPRYLIKTRGQQVTLSCSPISGHRSVSWYQQTPGQGLQFLFEYFSETQRNKGNFPGRFSGRQFSNSRSEMNVSTLELGDSALYLCASSLAGKRTDTQYFGPGTRLTVL.

This clonotype was detected only a few times. The rearrangement links TRBV2 to TRBJ2-7; D not resolved. Germline CDR1 SNHLY, CDR2 FYNNEI. With 1 base removed from V and 0 bases from J, the gap between germline ends came to 10 bases. The CDR3 sequence is 15 residues long. The CDR3, as DNA: TGTGCCAGCAGTGAAGAGGCTGTAAGCTCCTACGAGCAGTACTTC. It codes for CASSEEAVSSYEQYF. Full variable domain (remainder filled in from reference TRBV2 and TRBJ2-7): EPEVTQTPSHQVTQMGQEVILRCVPISNHLYFYWYRQILGQKVEFLVSFYNNEISEKSEIFDDQFSVERPDGSNFTLKIRSTKLEDSAMYFCASSEEAVSSYEQYFGPGTRLTVT.

This clonotype has a count of ten or more. V and J are TRBV7-2 and TRBJ1-5; D is possibly TRBD1 (6 bases). Germline V CDR1 and CDR2: SGHTA, FQGNSA. The CDR3 runs 14 residues. Trimming cost V 5 bases and J 6 bases, with 14 bases left between them. DNA for the CDR3: TGTGCCAGCAGCAAAACCAGGGGAGGTCAGCCCCAGCATTTT. It is translated as CASSKTRGGQPQHF.

There are many counts of this clonotype. This sequence joins TRBV18 and TRBJ1-2, with D perhaps TRBD1 (6 bases). The germline V and J ends were trimmed by 2 bases and 1 base, with 11 bases remaining between them. Germline V gene data show CDR1 as KGHSH and CDR2 as LQKENI. The CDR3 is 15 residues long. The CDR3 is CASSPAAGVNYGYTF. The CDR3 bases are TGTGCCAGCTCACCAGCTGCAGGGGTTAACTATGGCTACACCTTC.

In this sample, this clonotype turned up many times. V and J are TRBV6-2 or TRBV6-3 and TRBJ2-2, with 9 bases aligning to TRBD2. Germline CDR1 reads MNHEY; CDR2 reads SVGEGT. This CDR3 has 17 amino acids. After removal of 6 bases from V and 4 bases from J, the junction contained 12 bases not matched to a gene. The CDR3 coding sequence is TGTGCCAGCAGCTACAGGGCCGGGACTAGCTCCACCGGGGAGCTGTTTTTT. This codes for CASSYRAGTSSTGELFF.

The chain links TRBV24-1 to TRBJ2-4, with TRBD2 as a possible D gene (6 bases). The CDR3 is made up of 14 amino acids. Germline V CDR1 and CDR2: KGHDR, SFDVKD. V lost 5 bases, J lost 8 bases, and 15 bases lay in between. The CDR3 reads CATSATTGVDIQYF. The CDR3 bases are TGTGCCACCAGTGCGACTACGGGAGTCGACATTCAGTACTTC.

The rearrangement joins TRBV20-1 to TRBJ2-7, with 8 bases aligning to TRBD2. The CDR3 covers 13 residues. The junction had 7 bases not matched to a gene; V was cut back by 6 bases and J by 3 bases. Germline loops: CDR1 DFQATT, CDR2 SNEGSKA (reference sequence). The CDR3 DNA reads as TGCAGTGCGCCCGGGACTAGGTTCTACGAGCAGTACTTC. Translating gives CSAPGTRFYEQYF.

This clonotype has a count of ten or more. The J gene is TRBJ2-7, the V gene TRBV6-5, with D possibly matching TRBD1 (5 bases). V dropped 0 bases and J dropped 2 bases, with 14 bases sitting between them. The CDR3 consists of 16 residues. The germline CDR1 and CDR2 sequences are MNHEY and SVGAGI. The DNA of the CDR3 is TGTGCCAGCAGTTACTCGACTCCGGCAGGGCCCTACGAGCAGTACTTC. Encoded protein: CASSYSTPAGPYEQYF.